The T cell receptor (beta chain) described here comes from a study of blood T cell repertoires in COVID-19. This CDR3 comprises 19 residues. Trimming took 0 bases from V and 4 from J; bases not matched to a gene: 12. CDR1 and CDR2 (germline): SGHNT, YYREEE (reference sequence). The method was immunoSEQ multiplex PCR; TCRdb's version includes in-frame clones alone and lacks a portion of them. The profile covers roughly 140,000 clones, with around 80% appearing a single time and almost 10% taken by the ten largest. Sequencing input: peripheral blood. The chain links TRBV5-4 to TRBJ2-2; 10 bases align to TRBD1. The receptor's source is a woman aged 50 to 60 with acute or convalescent COVID-19. CDR3 in DNA: TGTGCCAGCAGCTTGGGGACGTCCCTCGGGACAGGGGTCACCGGGGAGCTGTTTTTT. Its translation is CASSLGTSLGTGVTGELFF.